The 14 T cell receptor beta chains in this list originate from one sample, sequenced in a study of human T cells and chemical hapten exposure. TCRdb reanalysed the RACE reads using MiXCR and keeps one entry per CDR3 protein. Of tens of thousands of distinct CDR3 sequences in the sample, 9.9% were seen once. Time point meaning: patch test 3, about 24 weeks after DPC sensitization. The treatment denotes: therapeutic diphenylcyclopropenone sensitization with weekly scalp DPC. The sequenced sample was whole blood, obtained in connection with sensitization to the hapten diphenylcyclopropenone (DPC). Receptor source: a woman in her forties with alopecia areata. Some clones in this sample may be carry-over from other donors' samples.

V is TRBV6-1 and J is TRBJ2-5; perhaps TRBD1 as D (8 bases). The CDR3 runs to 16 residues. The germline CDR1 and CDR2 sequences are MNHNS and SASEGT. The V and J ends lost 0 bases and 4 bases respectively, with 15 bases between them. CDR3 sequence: CASSEASGTGRETQYF. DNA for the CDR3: TGTGCCAGCAGTGAAGCGAGCGGGACAGGTAGAGAGACCCAGTACTTC.

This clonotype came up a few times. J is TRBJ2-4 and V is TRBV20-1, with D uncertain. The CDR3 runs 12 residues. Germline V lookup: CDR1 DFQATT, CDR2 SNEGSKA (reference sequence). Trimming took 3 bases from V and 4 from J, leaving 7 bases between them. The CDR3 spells CSARPSKNIQYF. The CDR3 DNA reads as TGCAGTGCTAGGCCTAGTAAAAACATTCAGTACTTC.

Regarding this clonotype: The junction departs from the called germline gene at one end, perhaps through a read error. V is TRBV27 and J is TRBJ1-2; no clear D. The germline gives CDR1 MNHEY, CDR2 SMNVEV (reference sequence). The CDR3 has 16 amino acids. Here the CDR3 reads CASSPELRGSKYGYTF. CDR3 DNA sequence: TGTGCCAGCAGTCCAGAATTACGGGGATCTAAATATGGCTACACCTTC.

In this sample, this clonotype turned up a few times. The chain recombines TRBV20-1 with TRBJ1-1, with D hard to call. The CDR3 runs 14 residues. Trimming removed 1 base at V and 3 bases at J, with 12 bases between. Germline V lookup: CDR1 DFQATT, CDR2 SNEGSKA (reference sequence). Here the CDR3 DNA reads TGCAGTGCTAGAGGGACGGGCAGATACACTGAAGCTTTCTTT. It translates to CSARGTGRYTEAFF.

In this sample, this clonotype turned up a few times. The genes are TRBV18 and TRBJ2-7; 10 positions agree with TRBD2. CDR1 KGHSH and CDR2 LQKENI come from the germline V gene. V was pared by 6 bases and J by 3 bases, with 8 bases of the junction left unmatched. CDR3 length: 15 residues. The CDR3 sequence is CASSRRTSGSYEQYF. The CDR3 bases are TGTGCCAGCTCCCGTAGGACTAGCGGAAGCTACGAGCAGTACTTC.

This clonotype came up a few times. CDR3 sequence: CASSPRHVQPQHF. CDR3 nucleotide sequence: TGTGCCAGCAGCCCCAGACACGTTCAGCCCCAGCATTTT. The chain uses TRBV7-2 and TRBJ1-5, with D unresolved. The CDR3 consists of 13 residues. Deletions cut 5 bases from V and 6 bases from J, with 11 bases between. CDR1 is SGHTA and CDR2 is FQGNSA in the germline V gene. Full variable domain (missing parts from reference TRBV7-2 and TRBJ1-5): GAGVSQSPSNKVTEKGKDVELRCDPISGHTALYWYRQSLGQGLEFLIYFQGNSAPDKSGLPSDRFSAERTGGSVSTLTIQRTQQEDSAVYLCASSPRHVQPQHFGDGTRLSIL.

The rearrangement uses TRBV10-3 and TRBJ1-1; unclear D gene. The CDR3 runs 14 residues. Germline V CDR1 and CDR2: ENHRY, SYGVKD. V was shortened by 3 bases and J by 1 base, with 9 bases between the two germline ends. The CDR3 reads CAISEESWNTEAFF. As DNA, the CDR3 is TGTGCCATCAGTGAAGAATCGTGGAACACTGAAGCTTTCTTT.

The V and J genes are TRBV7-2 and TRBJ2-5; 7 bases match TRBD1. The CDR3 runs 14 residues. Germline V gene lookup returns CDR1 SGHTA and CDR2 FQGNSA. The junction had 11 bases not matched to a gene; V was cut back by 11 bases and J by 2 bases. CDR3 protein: CASRQGSLQETQYF. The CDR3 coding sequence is TGTGCCTCGAGACAGGGCAGCCTACAAGAGACCCAGTACTTC.

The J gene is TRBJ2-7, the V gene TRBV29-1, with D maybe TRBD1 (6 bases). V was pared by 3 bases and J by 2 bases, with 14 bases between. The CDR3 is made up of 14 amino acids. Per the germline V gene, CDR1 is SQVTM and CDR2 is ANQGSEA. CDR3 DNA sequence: TGCAGCGTTGAGAACGAGGGGGATACCTACGAGCAGTACTTC. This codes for CSVENEGDTYEQYF.

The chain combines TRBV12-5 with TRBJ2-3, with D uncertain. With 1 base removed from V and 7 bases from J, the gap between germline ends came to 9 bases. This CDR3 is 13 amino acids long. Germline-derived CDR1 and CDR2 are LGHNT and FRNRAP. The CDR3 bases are TGTGCTAGTGGTTTGGGAGAGAGTAATACGCAGTATTTT. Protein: CASGLGESNTQYF.

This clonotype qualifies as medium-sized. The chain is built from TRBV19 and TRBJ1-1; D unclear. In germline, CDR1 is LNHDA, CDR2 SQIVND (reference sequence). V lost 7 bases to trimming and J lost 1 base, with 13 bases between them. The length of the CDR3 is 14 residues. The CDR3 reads CASIERPPNTEAFF. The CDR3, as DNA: TGTGCCAGTATCGAACGACCGCCGAACACTGAAGCTTTCTTT.

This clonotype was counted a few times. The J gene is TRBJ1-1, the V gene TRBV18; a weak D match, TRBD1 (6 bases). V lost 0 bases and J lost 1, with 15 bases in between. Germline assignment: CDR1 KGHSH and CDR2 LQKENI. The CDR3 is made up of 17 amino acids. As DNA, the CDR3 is TGTGCCAGCTCACCACCCCTATTGGGGGCGAGGAACACTGAAGCTTTCTTT. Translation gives CASSPPLLGARNTEAFF.

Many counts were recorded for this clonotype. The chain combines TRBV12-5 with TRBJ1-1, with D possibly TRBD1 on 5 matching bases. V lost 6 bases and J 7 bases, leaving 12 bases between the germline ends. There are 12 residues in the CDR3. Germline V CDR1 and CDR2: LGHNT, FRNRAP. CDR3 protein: CASGRWGLEAFF. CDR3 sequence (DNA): TGTGCTAGTGGCCGTTGGGGACTTGAAGCTTTCTTT.

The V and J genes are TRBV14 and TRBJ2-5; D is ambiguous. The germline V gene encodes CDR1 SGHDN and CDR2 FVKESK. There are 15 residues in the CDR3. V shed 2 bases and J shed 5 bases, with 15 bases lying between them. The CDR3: CASSQSRTYHETQYF. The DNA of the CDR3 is TGTGCCAGCAGCCAATCACGAACCTATCACGAGACCCAGTACTTC. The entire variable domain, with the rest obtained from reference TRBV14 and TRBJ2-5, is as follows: EAGVTQFPSHSVIEKGQTVTLRCDPISGHDNLYWYRRVMGKEIKFLLHFVKESKQDESGMPNNRFLAERTGGTYSTLKVQPAELEDSGVYFCASSQSRTYHETQYFGPGTRLLVL.